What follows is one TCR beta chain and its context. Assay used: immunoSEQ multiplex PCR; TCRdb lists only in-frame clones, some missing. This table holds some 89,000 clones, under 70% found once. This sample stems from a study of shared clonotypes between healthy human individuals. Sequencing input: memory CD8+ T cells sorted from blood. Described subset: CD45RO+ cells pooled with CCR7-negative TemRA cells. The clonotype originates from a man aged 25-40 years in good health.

The CDR3 DNA reads TGTGCCAGCAGTTTAGGGGGGGCGCCGTACAATGAGCAGTTCTTC. It encodes CASSLGGAPYNEQFF. The rearrangement links TRBV27 to TRBJ2-1, with D maybe TRBD2 (7 bases). Trimming pared 2 bases from V and 4 bases from J, leaving 12 bases between. This CDR3 is built from 15 residues. Germline CDR1 MNHEY, CDR2 SMNVEV (reference sequence).